This T cell receptor (beta chain) derives from a study of T cell changes during pregnancy in multiple sclerosis (dated by TCRdb to between 2017 and 2020). The study in broad terms: In women with multiple sclerosis, the researchers looked at how the T cell repertoire shifted as pregnancy progressed.

The library relied on the immunoSEQ multiplex PCR assay. The clones in this table, taken by TCRdb from immuneACCESS, are in-frame only. Not every clone is retained; where verified, under half of the shortfall comes from an unresolved V gene, and the cause of the rest is unknown. A total of roughly 14,000 clones appear in this sample, 80% to 90% of them only once. The ten top clones hold about a fifth of the sample. About this clone itself: This receptor's antigen is unknown. No much larger clonotype is one base removed from it; base qualities were not supplied.

The clonotype originates from a female donor with multiple sclerosis, enrolled in a pregnancy study. The sequencing here drew on CD8+ T cells from peripheral blood mononuclear cells, taken in the first trimester of pregnancy.

Here is the DNA: TGTGCCAGCAGCGGTCGGGGTGGAAACACCATATATTTT. Its translation is CASSGRGGNTIYF. The chain employs TRBV7-3 and TRBJ1-3, with the identity of the D gene unclear. CDR1 and CDR2 are read off the germline V gene as SGHTA and FQGTGA. At the junction V is shortened by 5 bases and J by 3 bases, with 8 bases in between. The CDR3 numbers 13 residues from cysteine through phenylalanine. Here the CDR3 DNA is all that survives: 39 bases in frame from base 1.